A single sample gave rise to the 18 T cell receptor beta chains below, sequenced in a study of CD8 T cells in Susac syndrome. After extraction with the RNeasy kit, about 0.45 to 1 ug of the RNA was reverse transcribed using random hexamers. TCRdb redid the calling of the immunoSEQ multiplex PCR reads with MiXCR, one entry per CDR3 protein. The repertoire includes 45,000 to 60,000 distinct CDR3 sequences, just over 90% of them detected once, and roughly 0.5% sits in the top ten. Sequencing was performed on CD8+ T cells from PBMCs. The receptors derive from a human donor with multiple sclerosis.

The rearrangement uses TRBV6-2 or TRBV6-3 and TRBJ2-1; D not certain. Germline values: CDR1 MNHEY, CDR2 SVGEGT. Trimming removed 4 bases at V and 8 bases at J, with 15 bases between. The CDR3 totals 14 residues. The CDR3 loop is CASSLGPSADEQFF. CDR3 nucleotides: TGTGCCAGCAGTTTAGGACCCTCGGCCGATGAGCAGTTCTTC.

CDR3 in amino acids: CASSLLQASYEQYF. Written as DNA, the CDR3 is TGTGCCAGCAGTCTTTTACAGGCCTCCTACGAGCAGTACTTC. The J gene is TRBJ2-7, the V gene TRBV28, with TRBD1 as a possible D gene (5 bases). There are 14 residues in the CDR3. V lost 5 bases and J lost 0, with 11 bases in between. Germline V lookup: CDR1 MDHEN, CDR2 SYDVKM. Looking up the rest from reference TRBV28 and TRBJ2-7 gives the full variable domain: DVKVTQSSRYLVKRTGEKVFLECVQDMDHENMFWYRQDPGLGLRLIYFSYDVKMKEKGDIPEGYSVSREKKERFSLILESASTNQTSMYLCASSLLQASYEQYFGPGTRLTVT.

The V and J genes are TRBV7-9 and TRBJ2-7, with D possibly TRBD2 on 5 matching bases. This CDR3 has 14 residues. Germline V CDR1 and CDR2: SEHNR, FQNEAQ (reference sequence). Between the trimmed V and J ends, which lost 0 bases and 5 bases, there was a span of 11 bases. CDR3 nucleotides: TGTGCCAGCAGCTTAGCGCTTGGAGCGGACGAGCAGTACTTC. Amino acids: CASSLALGADEQYF. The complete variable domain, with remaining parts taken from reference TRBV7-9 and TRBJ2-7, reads DTGVSQNPRHKITKRGQNVTFRCDPISEHNRLYWYRQTLGQGPEFLTYFQNEAQLEKSRLLSDRFSAERPKGSFSTLEIQRTEQGDSAMYLCASSLALGADEQYFGPGTRLTVT.

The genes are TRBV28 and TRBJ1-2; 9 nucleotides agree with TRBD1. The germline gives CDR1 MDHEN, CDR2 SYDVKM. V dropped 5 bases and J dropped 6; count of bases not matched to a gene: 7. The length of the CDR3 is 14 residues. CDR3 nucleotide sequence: TGTGCCAGCAGTCCCGGGACAGGGACCGATGGCTACACCTTC. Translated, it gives CASSPGTGTDGYTF.

CDR3 sequence: CSAGRNYGYTF. CDR3 nucleotides: TGCAGTGCAGGACGAAACTATGGCTACACCTTC. V gene TRBV20-1 combines with J gene TRBJ1-2; D remains ambiguous. V was cut by 6 bases and J by 2 bases, with 7 bases left in between. Germline assignment: CDR1 DFQATT and CDR2 SNEGSKA (reference sequence). The CDR3 contains 11 residues.

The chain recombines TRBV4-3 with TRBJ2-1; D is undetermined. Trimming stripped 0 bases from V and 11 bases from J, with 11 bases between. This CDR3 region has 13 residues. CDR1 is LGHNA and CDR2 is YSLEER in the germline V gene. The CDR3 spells CASSQDRSSQQFF. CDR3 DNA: TGCGCCAGCAGCCAAGATCGGAGCTCCCAGCAGTTCTTC.

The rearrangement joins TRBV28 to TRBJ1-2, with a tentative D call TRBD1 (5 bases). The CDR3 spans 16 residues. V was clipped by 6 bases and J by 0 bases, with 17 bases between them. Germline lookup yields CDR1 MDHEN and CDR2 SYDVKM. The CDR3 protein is CASSSTERQSNYGYTF. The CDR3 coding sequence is TGTGCCAGCAGCTCGACCGAGAGACAGTCTAACTATGGCTACACCTTC.

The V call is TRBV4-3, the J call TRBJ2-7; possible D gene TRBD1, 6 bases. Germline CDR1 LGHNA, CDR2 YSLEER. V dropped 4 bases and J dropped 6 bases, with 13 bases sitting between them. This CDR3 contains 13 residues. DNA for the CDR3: TGCGCCAGCAGCCTATCGCGGACAGCCGAGCAGTACTTC. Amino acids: CASSLSRTAEQYF.

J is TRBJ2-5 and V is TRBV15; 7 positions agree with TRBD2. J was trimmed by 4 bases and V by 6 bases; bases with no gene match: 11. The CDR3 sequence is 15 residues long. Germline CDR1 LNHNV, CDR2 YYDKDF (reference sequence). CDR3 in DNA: TGTGCCACCAGTCGGGGGGAGCCAGTTGGAGAGACCCAGTACTTC. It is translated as CATSRGEPVGETQYF.

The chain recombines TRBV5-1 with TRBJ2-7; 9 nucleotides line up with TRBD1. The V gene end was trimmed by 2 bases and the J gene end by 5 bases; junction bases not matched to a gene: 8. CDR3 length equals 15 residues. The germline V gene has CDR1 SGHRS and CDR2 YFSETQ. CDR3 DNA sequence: TGCGCCAGCAGCTTTCCGGGACAGGGTTCGCACGAGCAGTACTTC. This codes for CASSFPGQGSHEQYF.

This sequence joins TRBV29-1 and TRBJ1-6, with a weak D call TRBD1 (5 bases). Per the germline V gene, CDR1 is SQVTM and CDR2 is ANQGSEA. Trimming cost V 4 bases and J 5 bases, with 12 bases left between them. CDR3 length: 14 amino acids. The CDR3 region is CSVGQGVDNSPLHF. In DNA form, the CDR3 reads TGCAGCGTTGGGCAGGGAGTAGATAATTCACCCCTCCACTTT.

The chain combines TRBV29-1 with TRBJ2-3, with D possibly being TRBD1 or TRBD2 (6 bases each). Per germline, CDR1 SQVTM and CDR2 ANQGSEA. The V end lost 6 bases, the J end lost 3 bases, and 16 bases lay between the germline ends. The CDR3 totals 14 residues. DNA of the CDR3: TGCAGCGTCTGCCCGAGGGGGAGGACAGATACGCAGTATTTT. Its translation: CSVCPRGRTDTQYF.

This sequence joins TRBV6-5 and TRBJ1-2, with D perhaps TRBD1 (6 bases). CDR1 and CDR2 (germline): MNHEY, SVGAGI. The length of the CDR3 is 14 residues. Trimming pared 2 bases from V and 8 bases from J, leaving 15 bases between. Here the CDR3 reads CASSYRPRGYGYTF. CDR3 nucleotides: TGTGCCAGCAGTTACCGGCCCAGGGGCTACGGCTACACCTTC.

The CDR3 DNA reads as TGTGCCAGCAGTGAATCCATAAATCAGCCCCAGCATTTT. This translates into CASSESINQPQHF. J is TRBJ1-5 and V is TRBV25-1, with D uncertain. Per the germline V gene, CDR1 is MGHDK and CDR2 is SYGVNS. The CDR3 is 13 residues long. Trimming cost V 1 base and J 4 bases, with 5 bases left between them.

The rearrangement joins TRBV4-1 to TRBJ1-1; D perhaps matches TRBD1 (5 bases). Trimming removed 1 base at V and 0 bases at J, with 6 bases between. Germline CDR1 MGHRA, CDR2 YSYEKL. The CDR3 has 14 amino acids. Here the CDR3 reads CASSQGQMNTEAFF. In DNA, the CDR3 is TGCGCCAGCAGCCAAGGACAGATGAACACTGAAGCTTTCTTT.

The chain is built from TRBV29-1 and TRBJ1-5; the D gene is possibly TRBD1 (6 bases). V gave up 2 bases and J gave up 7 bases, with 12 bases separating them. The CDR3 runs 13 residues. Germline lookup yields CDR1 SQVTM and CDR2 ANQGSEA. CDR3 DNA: TGCAGCGTTGAAATAGGGGGGGCACAGCCCCAGCATTTT. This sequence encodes CSVEIGGAQPQHF.

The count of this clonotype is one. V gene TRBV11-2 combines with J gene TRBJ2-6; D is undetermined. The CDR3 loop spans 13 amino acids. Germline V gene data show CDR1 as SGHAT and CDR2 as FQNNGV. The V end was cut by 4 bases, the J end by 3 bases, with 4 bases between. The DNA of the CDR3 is TGTGCCAGCAGCTCAGATGGGGCCAACGTCCTGACTTTC. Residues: CASSSDGANVLTF.

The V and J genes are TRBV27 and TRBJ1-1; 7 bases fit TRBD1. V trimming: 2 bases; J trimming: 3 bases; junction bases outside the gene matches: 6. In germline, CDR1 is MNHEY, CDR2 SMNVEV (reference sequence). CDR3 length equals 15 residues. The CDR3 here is CASSLAAGGHTEAFF. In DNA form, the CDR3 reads TGTGCCAGCAGTTTAGCGGCAGGGGGACACACTGAAGCTTTCTTT.